This is a list of T cell receptor beta chains from one sample in a study of blood T cell repertoires in COVID-19. Libraries were prepared by immunoSEQ multiplex PCR; TCRdb keeps only in-frame clonotypes and omits some of them. The table records about 50,000 clones, 85% to 95% of them present only once. The sample taken for sequencing was peripheral blood. These receptors originate from an elderly woman with acute or convalescent COVID-19. The CDR3 runs from the conserved cysteine through the conserved F or W. The order of the fields is clone size, V gene, CDR3 protein. Rows may omit the clone size; those that give it use once, few, many or a size class.

>NA|TRBV4-1
CASSQTGTVSYNEQFF
>NA|TRBV19
CASSVRDPRGEEKLFF
>NA|TRBV7-2
CASSERDQETQYF
>NA|TRBV5-1
CASSWERQQETQYF
>NA|TRBV6-5
CASSYSTRGNTEAFF
>NA|TRBV6-2/TRBV6-3
CASSSGTANEKLFF
>NA|TRBV27
CASSFRQDTDTQYF
>NA|TRBV5-4
CASSSGGGWLRKDTGELFF
>NA|TRBV4-2
CASSQARTGPRYEQYF
>once|TRBV10-2
CASRAGRINNEQFF
>NA|TRBV11-2
CASSLGGFTSGRINEQFF
>NA|TRBV29-1
CSAGGATNEKLFF
>NA|TRBV10-3
CAISESVGGASEAFF
>NA|TRBV12-3/TRBV12-4
CASSFNTDTQYF
>NA|TRBV4-2
CASSQDKLAGGTSTDTQYF
>NA|TRBV13
CASSDPLTGGQDTEAFF
>NA|TRBV13
CALAGANYGYTF
>NA|TRBV6-6
CASSLRDRGAVNYGYTF
>NA|TRBV4-2
CASSQDPTSGRYEQYF
>NA|TRBV7-8
CASSPSSGNTEAFF
>NA|TRBV9
CASSGRDRGPDTQYF
>NA|TRBV9
CASSYRTRGAGGSTDTQYF
>NA|TRBV29-1
CSAQINSGNTIYF
>NA|TRBV19
CASSIWADPYYGYTF
>NA|TRBV30
CAWRTDRGFAETQYF
>NA|TRBV6-6
CASSYSGTSNEQFF
>NA|TRBV30
CAWSGWTGSSPLHF
>NA|TRBV7-8
CASSPSRGTGLTVYGYTF
>medium-sized|TRBV4-3
CASSQDFREGGTGELFF